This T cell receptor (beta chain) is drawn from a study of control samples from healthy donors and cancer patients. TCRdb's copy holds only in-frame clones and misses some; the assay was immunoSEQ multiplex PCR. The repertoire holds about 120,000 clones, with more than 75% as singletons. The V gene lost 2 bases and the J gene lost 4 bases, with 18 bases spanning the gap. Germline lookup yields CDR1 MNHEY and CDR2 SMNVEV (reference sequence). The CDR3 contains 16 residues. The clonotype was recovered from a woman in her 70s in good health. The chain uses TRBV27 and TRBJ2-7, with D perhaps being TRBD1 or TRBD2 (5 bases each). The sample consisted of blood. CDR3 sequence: CASSLRRTQGRYEQYF. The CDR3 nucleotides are TGTGCCAGCAGTTTACGCCGGACTCAGGGTCGGTACGAGCAGTACTTC.